The rows below give T cell receptor beta chains drawn from one sample of a study of T cell responses to AZD1222 COVID-19 vaccine. The repertoire was sequenced with immunoSEQ multiplex PCR; TCRdb's copy has only in-frame clones and lacks some. The sample carries 150,000 to 200,000 clones, 85% to 90% recorded once. Sequencing was performed on peripheral blood, taken on day 0 of AZD1222 vaccination. Receptors originate from an adult in good health. CDR3s include the opening cysteine and the closing phenylalanine or tryptophan. A D gene is named only where the DNA matches it firmly. Clone size is given for some rows only: seen once, a few or many times, or a class if the clone is expanded.

V gene	J gene	D gene	clone size	CDR3 protein	CDR3 DNA
TRBV19	TRBJ2-6	TRBD1	NA	CASSIRGTASSGANVLTF	TGTGCCAGTAGTATCCGTGGGACAGCAAGCTCTGGGGCCAACGTCCTGACTTTC
TRBV10-1	TRBJ1-1	NA	NA	CASSVGSAGTEAFF	TGCGCCAGCAGTGTCGGCTCCGCGGGCACTGAAGCTTTCTTT
TRBV4-3	TRBJ2-1	NA	NA	CASSQDIGWGLVGRNEQFF	TGCGCCAGCAGCCAAGATATCGGGTGGGGACTGGTGGGGCGGAATGAGCAGTTCTTC
TRBV16	TRBJ1-2	TRBD1	once	CASSQLTGGLDGYTF	TGTGCCAGCAGCCAATTGACAGGGGGATTGGATGGCTACACCTTC
TRBV27	TRBJ1-5	NA	NA	CASSFGARNQPQHF	TGTGCCAGCAGTTTCGGAGCGCGCAATCAGCCCCAGCATTTT
TRBV5-1	TRBJ1-6	TRBD1	NA	CASSGGDRVGSPLHF	TGCGCCAGCAGCGGCGGGGACAGAGTAGGTTCACCCCTCCACTTT
TRBV29-1	TRBJ2-6	NA	NA	CSVGGTGTGANVLTF	TGCAGCGTCGGAGGTACCGGGACAGGGGCCAACGTCCTGACTTTC
TRBV18	TRBJ2-2	TRBD2	NA	CASSPTLGTSGAGGELFF	TGTGCCAGCTCACCGACCCTCGGGACTAGCGGGGCCGGAGGGGAGCTGTTTTTT
TRBV5-4	TRBJ2-5	TRBD2	NA	CASSGDSGGDETQYF	TGTGCCAGCAGCGGGGATAGCGGGGGGGACGAGACCCAGTACTTC
TRBV24-1	TRBJ1-2	NA	NA	CATSEGRKDGYTF	TGTGCCACCAGTGAGGGACGAAAGGATGGCTACACCTTC
TRBV29-1	TRBJ2-1	NA	NA	CSVVHVNEQFF	TGCAGCGTCGTCCATGTGAATGAGCAGTTCTTC
TRBV12-3/TRBV12-4	TRBJ1-1	TRBD1	NA	CASSPGGRSEAFF	TGTGCCAGCAGTCCAGGGGGTCGTTCTGAAGCTTTCTTT
TRBV10-1	TRBJ1-3	TRBD1	NA	CASSDPTSPTDRRLYF	TGCGCCAGCAGTGACCCCACTTCCCCGACGGACAGGCGGTTATATTTT
TRBV5-1	TRBJ1-1	NA	NA	CASSYSRGLSAAEAFF	TGCGCCAGCAGTTACTCCAGGGGACTCTCGGCCGCTGAAGCTTTCTTT
TRBV11-3	TRBJ2-5	NA	NA	CASSLVWETQYF	TGTGCCAGCAGCTTAGTTTGGGAGACCCAGTACTTC
TRBV5-4	TRBJ1-4	NA	NA	CASSSPNEKLFF	TGTGCCAGCAGCTCGCCTAATGAAAAACTGTTTTTT
TRBV2	TRBJ1-2	NA	NA	CASSEALRSYGYTF	TGTGCCAGCAGTGAAGCTCTCAGATCCTATGGCTACACCTTC
TRBV6-5	TRBJ1-2	TRBD1	once	CASRETGINGYTF	TGTGCCAGCAGAGAGACAGGGATAAATGGCTACACCTTC
TRBV28	TRBJ2-3	TRBD1	NA	CASSRGPSTDTQYF	TGTGCCAGCAGTAGGGGGCCTAGCACAGATACGCAGTATTTT
TRBV30	TRBJ2-1	NA	NA	CAWSVGYEQFF	TGTGCCTGGAGTGTAGGGTACGAGCAGTTCTTC
TRBV10-1	TRBJ2-7	TRBD1	NA	CASSASGTGVYEQYF	TGCGCCAGCAGTGCCTCCGGGACAGGGGTCTACGAGCAGTACTTC
TRBV6-1	TRBJ1-2	NA	NA	CASSEGDGPYGYTF	TGTGCCAGCAGTGAGGGGGACGGACCTTATGGCTACACCTTC
TRBV7-2	TRBJ2-1	NA	NA	CASSLVGASEQFF	TGTGCCAGCAGCTTAGTGGGTGCCAGTGAGCAGTTCTTC
TRBV11-3	TRBJ1-6	NA	NA	CASSREHGSSPLHF	TGTGCCAGCAGCCGGGAGCATGGAAGTTCACCCCTCCACTTT
TRBV24-1	TRBJ2-2	NA	NA	CATRFGTGELFF	TGTGCCACCAGATTTGGGACCGGGGAGCTGTTTTTT
TRBV7-9	TRBJ1-2	NA	NA	CASSRDRSYGYTF	TGTGCCAGCAGCAGAGACAGAAGTTATGGCTACACCTTC
TRBV28	TRBJ2-1	NA	NA	CASSGGFGQFF	TGTGCCAGCAGCGGAGGGTTCGGGCAGTTCTTC
TRBV9	TRBJ1-2	NA	NA	CASSAVYNYGYTF	TGTGCCAGCAGCGCGGTGTATAACTATGGCTACACCTTC
TRBV5-1	TRBJ1-3	TRBD1	NA	CASSWGQGSGNTIYF	TGCGCCAGCAGCTGGGGACAGGGCTCTGGAAACACCATATATTTT
TRBV2	TRBJ1-1	NA	NA	CASSVTPNTEAFF	TGTGCCAGCAGTGTAACTCCGAACACTGAAGCTTTCTTT
TRBV5-1	TRBJ1-1	NA	NA	CASSLAAGANTEAFF	TGCGCCAGCAGCTTGGCGGCAGGGGCGAACACTGAAGCTTTCTTT
TRBV11-3	TRBJ2-2	NA	NA	CASSLLYTGELFF	TGTGCCAGCAGCTTATTGTACACCGGGGAGCTGTTTTTT
TRBV12-3/TRBV12-4	TRBJ1-3	NA	NA	CASSLVAGTTIYF	TGTGCCAGCAGTTTAGTTGCTGGTACCACCATATATTTT
TRBV7-7	TRBJ1-1	NA	NA	CASSLGGANTEAFF	TGTGCCAGCAGCTTAGGGGGCGCGAACACTGAAGCTTTCTTT
TRBV19	TRBJ2-4	TRBD1	NA	CASGWLDRGSKNIQYF	TGTGCCAGTGGTTGGTTAGACAGGGGTTCCAAAAACATTCAGTACTTC
TRBV30	TRBJ1-3	NA	NA	CAWSVQGPTGNTIYF	TGTGCCTGGAGTGTGCAGGGACCGACTGGAAACACCATATATTTT